Listed here is a single T cell receptor beta chain. Antigen specificity is unknown. No conserved phenylalanine or tryptophan is present at the end of the CDR3, so a read error is the likely explanation. These data belong to a study of tumor-infiltrating lymphocytes in primary liver carcinoma. At the level of the study: Lesions, classed as T1-T3 N0M0, spanned roughly 4.2 to 10 cm across. The study's findings and limits: Only about 7.5-25% of top clones appeared in all five tumor regions. It was in tumors, not blood, that the top-250-clone fraction was significantly higher (p = 0.039).

Starting material for RNA and DNA co-extraction consisted of about 20-33 mg of unsorted bulk tissue. The study sampled five separate regions from each tumor. The researchers produced TCR beta cDNA from 400 to 650 ng total RNA with a constant-region primer. For TCR beta, libraries were produced by three nested multiplex PCR rounds using slightly modified ARM-PCR. The two initial PCR rounds, roughly 10 cycles each, used TRBV1-TRBV30 forward and C-beta reverse primers. In TCRdb, the multiplex PCR reads were re-called with MiXCR into one record per CDR3 protein. The data hold roughly 50,000 distinct CDR3 sequences, with 60% to 75% observed a single time. Germline CDR1 MNHEY, CDR2 SVGAGI. The CDR3 contains 15 residues.

This clonotype was obtained from a man aged 35-49 years with primary liver carcinoma and hepatitis B virus infection. The sample comprised liver tumor tissue from sampling region 2. Sample subset: tumor region T2, inferior pole. The chain is built from TRBV6-5 and TRBJ2-7, with 9 bases fitting TRBD1. The CDR3 loop reads CASGYASDGTGEQYL. The CDR3 region has the DNA TGTGCCAGCGGTTACGCCTCAGACGGGACAGGGGAGCAGTACCTC.